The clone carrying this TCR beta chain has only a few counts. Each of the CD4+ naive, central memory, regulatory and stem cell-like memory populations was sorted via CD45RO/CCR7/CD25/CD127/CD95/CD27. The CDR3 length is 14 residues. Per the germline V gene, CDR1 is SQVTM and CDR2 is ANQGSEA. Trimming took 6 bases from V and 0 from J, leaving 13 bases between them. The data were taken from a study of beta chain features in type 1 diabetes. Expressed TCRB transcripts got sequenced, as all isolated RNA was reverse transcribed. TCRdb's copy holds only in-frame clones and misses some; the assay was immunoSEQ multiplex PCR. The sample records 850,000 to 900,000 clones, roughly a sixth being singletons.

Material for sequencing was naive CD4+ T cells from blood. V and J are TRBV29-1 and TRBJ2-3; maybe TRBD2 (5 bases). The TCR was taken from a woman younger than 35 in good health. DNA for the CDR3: TGCAGCGTCCAGCAGCGAGGGAGCACAGATACGCAGTATTTT. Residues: CSVQQRGSTDTQYF.